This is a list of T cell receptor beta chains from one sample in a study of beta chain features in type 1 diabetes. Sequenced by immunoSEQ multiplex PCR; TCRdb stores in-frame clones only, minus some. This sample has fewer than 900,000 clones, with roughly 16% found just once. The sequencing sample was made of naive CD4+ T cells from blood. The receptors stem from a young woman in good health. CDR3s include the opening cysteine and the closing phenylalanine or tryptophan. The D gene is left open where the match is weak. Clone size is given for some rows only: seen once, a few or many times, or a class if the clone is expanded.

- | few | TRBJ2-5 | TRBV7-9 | CASSPRQGLETQYF | TGTGCCAGCAGCCCGCGACAGGGACTGGAGACCCAGTACTTC
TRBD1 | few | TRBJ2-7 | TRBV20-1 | CSGHRGYEQYF | TGCAGTGGGCACAGGGGCTACGAGCAGTACTTC
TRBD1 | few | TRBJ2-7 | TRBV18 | CASSDRGRLAYEQYF | TGTGCCAGCTCAGACAGGGGGCGATTAGCCTACGAGCAGTACTTC
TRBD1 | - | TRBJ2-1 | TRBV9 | CASSYKTGFSSYNEQFF | TGTGCCAGCAGCTACAAGACAGGGTTCTCTTCCTACAATGAGCAGTTCTTC
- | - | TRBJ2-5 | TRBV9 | CASSLQGYQETQYF | TGTGCCAGCAGCCTACAGGGATACCAAGAGACCCAGTACTTC
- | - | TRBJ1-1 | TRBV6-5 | CASSYLDRNTEAFF | TGTGCCAGCAGTTATTTGGACAGGAACACTGAAGCTTTCTTT
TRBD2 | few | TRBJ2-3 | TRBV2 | CASRREGRTDTQYF | TGTGCCAGCAGGAGGGAGGGCCGTACAGATACGCAGTATTTT
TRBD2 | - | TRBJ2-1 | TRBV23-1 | CASSPTPLGTSGRGPYNEQFF | TGCGCCAGCAGTCCTACCCCCCTCGGGACTAGCGGGAGAGGACCCTACAATGAGCAGTTCTTC
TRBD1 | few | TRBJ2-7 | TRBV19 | CASSLGQDSYEQYF | TGTGCCAGTAGTCTAGGACAGGATTCCTACGAGCAGTACTTC
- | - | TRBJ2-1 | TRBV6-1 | CASSELGANEQFF | TGTGCCAGCAGTGAACTAGGGGCCAATGAGCAGTTCTTC
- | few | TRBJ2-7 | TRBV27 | CASSSDSVYEQYF | TGTGCCAGCAGTTCGGACTCGGTCTACGAGCAGTACTTC
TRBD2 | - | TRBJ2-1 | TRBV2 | CASSDGRYNEQFF | TGTGCCAGCAGCGACGGGAGGTACAATGAGCAGTTCTTC
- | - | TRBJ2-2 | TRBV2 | CASRAGISPGELFF | TGTGCCAGCAGAGCAGGGATAAGCCCCGGGGAGCTGTTTTTT
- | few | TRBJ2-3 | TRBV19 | CASKETGGTDTQYF | TGTGCCAGCAAGGAAACGGGAGGCACAGATACGCAGTATTTT
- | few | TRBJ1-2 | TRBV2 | CASSVLGANYGYTF | TGTGCCAGCAGTGTTCTGGGGGCTAACTATGGCTACACCTTC
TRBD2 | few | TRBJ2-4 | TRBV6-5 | CASTISTSLNNIQYF | TGTGCCAGCACCATTTCGACTAGCCTTAACAACATTCAGTACTTC
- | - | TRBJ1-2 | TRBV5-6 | CASSPASARYGYTF | TGTGCCAGCAGCCCAGCTTCGGCTAGGTATGGCTACACCTTC
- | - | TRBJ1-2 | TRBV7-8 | CASSSGTQNYGYTF | TGTGCCAGCAGCTCGGGGACACAGAACTATGGCTACACCTTC
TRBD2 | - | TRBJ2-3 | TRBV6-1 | CASRTREGPTDTQYF | TGTGCCAGCAGGACCAGGGAGGGTCCCACAGATACGCAGTATTTT
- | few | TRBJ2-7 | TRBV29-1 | CSARSSYEQYF | TGCAGCGCTAGGAGCTCCTACGAGCAGTACTTC
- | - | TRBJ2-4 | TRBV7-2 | CASSLAGKNIQYF | TGTGCCAGCAGCTTAGCGGGAAAAAACATTCAGTACTTC
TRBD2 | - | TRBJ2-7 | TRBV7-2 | CASSLGSSGTPYEQYF | TGTGCCAGCAGCTTAGGGTCTAGCGGGACCCCCTACGAGCAGTACTTC
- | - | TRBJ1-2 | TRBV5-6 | CASRTGTGGGYTF | TGTGCCAGCAGAACAGGGACGGGCGGTGGCTACACCTTC
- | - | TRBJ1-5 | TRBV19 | CASSRAVGNQPQHF | TGTGCCAGTAGTCGGGCCGTAGGAAATCAGCCCCAGCATTTT
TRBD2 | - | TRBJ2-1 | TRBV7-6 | CASTTTGGGDEQFF | TGTGCCAGCACCACTACGGGAGGCGGGGATGAGCAGTTCTTC
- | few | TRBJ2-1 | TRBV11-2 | CASTLQRFNEQFF | TGTGCCAGCACCCTCCAGCGTTTTAATGAGCAGTTCTTC
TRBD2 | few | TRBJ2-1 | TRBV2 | CASNGASGRLRSYNEQFF | TGTGCCAGCAATGGGGCTAGCGGGAGGCTCCGCTCCTACAATGAGCAGTTCTTC
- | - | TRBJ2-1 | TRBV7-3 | CASSSRKAGTDNEQFF | TGTGCCAGCAGCTCACGTAAGGCGGGGACCGACAATGAGCAGTTCTTC
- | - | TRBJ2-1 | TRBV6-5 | CASSYLPAVYNEQFF | TGTGCCAGCAGTTACTTGCCGGCGGTCTACAATGAGCAGTTCTTC
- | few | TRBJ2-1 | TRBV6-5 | CASSFAEVAYNEQFF | TGTGCCAGCAGTTTCGCGGAGGTCGCGTACAATGAGCAGTTCTTC
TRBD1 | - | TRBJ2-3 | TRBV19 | CASSIHRGPVDTQYF | TGTGCCAGTAGTATCCACAGGGGGCCGGTAGATACGCAGTATTTT
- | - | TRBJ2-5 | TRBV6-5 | CASNYSSDLGQETQYF | TGTGCCAGCAATTACTCTTCGGACTTAGGGCAAGAGACCCAGTACTTC
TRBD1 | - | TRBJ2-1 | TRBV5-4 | CASSPGTGGLGEQFF | TGTGCCAGCAGCCCCGGGACAGGGGGCTTAGGTGAGCAGTTCTTC
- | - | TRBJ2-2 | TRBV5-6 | CASSLLEGNTGELFF | TGTGCCAGCAGCTTGTTAGAAGGGAACACCGGGGAGCTGTTTTTT
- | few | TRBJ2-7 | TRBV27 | CASSPGRTYEQYF | TGTGCCAGCAGTCCCGGACGGACCTACGAGCAGTACTTC
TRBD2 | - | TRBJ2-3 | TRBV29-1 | CSVLSARAGERDTQYF | TGCAGCGTTCTTTCGGCCCGAGCGGGAGAAAGAGATACGCAGTATTTT
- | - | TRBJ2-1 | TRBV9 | CASSVEGDRTPSSYNEQFF | TGTGCCAGCAGCGTAGAGGGAGATAGAACCCCTAGCTCCTACAATGAGCAGTTCTTC
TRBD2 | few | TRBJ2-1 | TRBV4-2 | CASSQTSGSTPEQFF | TGTGCCAGCAGCCAAACTAGCGGGAGTACCCCTGAGCAGTTCTTC
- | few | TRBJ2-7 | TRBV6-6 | CASSYTYEQYF | TGTGCCAGCAGCTATACCTACGAGCAGTACTTC
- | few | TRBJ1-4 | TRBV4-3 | CASSQDPVRTNEKLFF | TGCGCCAGCAGCCAAGATCCCGTCAGGACTAATGAAAAACTGTTTTTT
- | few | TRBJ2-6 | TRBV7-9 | CASSLRETGANVLTF | TGTGCCAGCAGCTTAAGGGAAACTGGGGCCAACGTCCTGACTTTC
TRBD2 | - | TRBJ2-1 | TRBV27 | CASSLTSGIGEQFF | TGTGCCAGCAGTTTAACTAGCGGGATCGGGGAGCAGTTCTTC
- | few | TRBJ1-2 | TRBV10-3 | CAIGRDPDGYTF | TGTGCCATAGGCCGGGACCCGGATGGCTACACCTTC
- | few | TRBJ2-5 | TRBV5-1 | CASSARGRGETQYF | TGCGCCAGCAGCGCCCGCGGGCGTGGAGAGACCCAGTACTTC
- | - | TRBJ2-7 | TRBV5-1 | CASSLDGSGTYEQYF | TGCGCCAGCAGCTTGGACGGGAGCGGCACCTACGAGCAGTACTTC
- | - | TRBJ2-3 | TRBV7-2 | CASSWGEPGTDTQYF | TGTGCCAGCAGTTGGGGGGAGCCCGGCACAGATACGCAGTATTTT
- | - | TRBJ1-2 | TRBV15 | CATSRGRTDGYTF | TGTGCCACCAGCAGAGGTAGGACAGACGGCTACACCTTC
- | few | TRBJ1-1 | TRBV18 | CASSPKASLEAFF | TGTGCCAGCTCACCTAAAGCATCACTTGAAGCTTTCTTT
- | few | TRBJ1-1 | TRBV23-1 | CASSIPNSTARDMNTEAFF | TGCGCCAGCAGTATCCCCAATTCGACAGCGAGGGACATGAACACTGAAGCTTTCTTT
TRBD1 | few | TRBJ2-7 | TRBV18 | CASSPGTAREQYF | TGTGCCAGCTCACCCGGGACAGCCCGCGAGCAGTACTTC
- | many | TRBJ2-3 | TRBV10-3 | CATAGVMADTQYF | TGTGCCACCGCAGGGGTCATGGCAGATACGCAGTATTTT
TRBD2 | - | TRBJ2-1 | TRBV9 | CASSVGPSGRNYNEQFF | TGTGCCAGCAGCGTAGGTCCTAGCGGGAGGAATTACAATGAGCAGTTCTTC
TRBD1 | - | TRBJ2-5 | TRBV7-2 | CASSLGSGGQETQYF | TGTGCCAGCAGCTTAGGTTCAGGGGGTCAAGAGACCCAGTACTTC
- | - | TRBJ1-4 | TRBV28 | CASSLETLAEKLFF | TGTGCCAGCAGTTTAGAGACACTCGCTGAAAAACTGTTTTTT